A selection of T cell receptor beta chains follows, all from one sample in a study of early T cells in non-severe SARS-CoV-2 infection. One entry per CDR3 protein results from TCRdb running MiXCR on the 5' RACE reads. The sample has some 80,000 distinct CDR3 sequences, 9% to 15% seen once. The specimen was whole blood, collected at baseline. The receptors shown here come from an adult who was a healthcare worker with PCR-confirmed SARS-CoV-2 infection or an uninfected control (not recorded which). The donor label of this sample is uncertain. The CDR3 runs from the conserved cysteine through the conserved F or W. D genes are given only for firm matches. Expanded clones are given a class, and other clones once, few, many or no size at all.

j_call | d_call | v_call | clone_size | cdr3_aa | cdr3_nt
TRBJ2-2 | TRBD1 | TRBV5-1 | few | CASSPTGLRTGHTGELFF | TGCGCCAGCAGCCCAACCGGCCTTAGGACAGGGCATACCGGGGAGCTGTTTTTT
TRBJ2-5 | - | TRBV3-1 | - | CASSHLGRRQALHF | TGTGCCAGCAGCCATCTGGGGAGGAGACAGGCTCTACACTTC
TRBJ1-2 | - | TRBV20-1 | - | CSAAHLGGRRGYTF | TGCAGTGCTGCTCACCTGGGGGGCAGGCGAGGCTACACCTTC
TRBJ2-3 | - | TRBV6-1 | - | CASSKKSDTQYF | TGTGCCAGCAGCAAAAAGTCAGATACGCAGTATTTT
TRBJ2-7 | - | TRBV3-1 | - | CASSPGDGGRSYEQYF | TGTGCCAGCAGCCCGGGGGACGGCGGAAGGTCCTACGAGCAGTACTTC
TRBJ2-3 | - | TRBV7-8 | many | CASSFPLEGKGGNTQYF | TGTGCCAGCAGCTTCCCGTTGGAGGGCAAAGGAGGAAATACGCAGTATTTT
TRBJ2-7 | TRBD1 | TRBV6-2/TRBV6-3 | - | CASTRDSYEQYF | TGTGCCAGCACCCGGGACAGCTACGAGCAGTACTTC
TRBJ2-5 | TRBD2 | TRBV7-2 | - | CASSSALRLTSGGAETQYF | TGTGCCAGCAGCTCCGCCCTGCGTTTGACTAGCGGGGGGGCCGAGACCCAGTACTTC
TRBJ2-1 | - | TRBV7-2 | - | CASSRGQEQFF | TGTGCCAGCAGCCGGGGACAAGAGCAGTTCTTC
TRBJ1-5 | - | TRBV11-2 | few | CASSLDRSQPQHF | TGTGCCAGCAGCTTAGATAGGAGTCAGCCCCAGCATTTT
TRBJ1-1 | - | TRBV6-5 | few | CASQGGGYTEAFF | TGTGCCAGCCAAGGTGGAGGTTACACTGAAGCTTTCTTT
TRBJ1-1 | TRBD1 | TRBV11-2 | - | CASSLGQRSLEAFF | TGTGCCAGCAGCTTGGGACAGCGCTCTTTGGAAGCTTTCTTT
TRBJ2-1 | - | TRBV7-2 | few | CASSFRGNNEQFF | TGTGCCAGCAGCTTTCGGGGGAACAATGAGCAGTTCTTC
TRBJ1-2 | TRBD1 | TRBV3-1 | few | CASSQDASRGNYGYTF | TGTGCCAGCAGCCAAGATGCGTCCAGGGGGAACTATGGCTACACCTTC
TRBJ2-5 | - | TRBV27 | few | CASRGSGSQETQYF | TGTGCCAGCAGAGGAAGCGGGTCCCAAGAGACCCAGTACTTC
TRBJ2-5 | TRBD1 | TRBV3-1 | - | CASSQDGRQGRYGETQYF | TGTGCCAGCAGCCAAGATGGGCGACAGGGGCGATACGGAGAGACCCAGTACTTC
TRBJ2-3 | - | TRBV3-1 | few | CASSQEDLTSSTDTQYF | TGTGCCAGCAGCCAAGAGGACTTGACCTCTAGCACAGATACGCAGTATTTT
TRBJ2-3 | - | TRBV18 | - | CASSPQSPTQYF | TGTGCCAGCTCACCACAATCGCCTACGCAGTATTTT
TRBJ2-5 | - | TRBV6-5 | few | CASSYGPLQETQYF | TGTGCCAGCAGTTACGGGCCACTCCAAGAGACCCAGTACTTC
TRBJ1-1 | - | TRBV7-2 | few | CASSLGPGAGTEAFF | TGTGCCAGCAGCTTAGGTCCGGGGGCAGGCACTGAAGCTTTCTTT
TRBJ2-3 | - | TRBV7-3 | many | CASSSGLLDTQYF | TGTGCCAGCAGCTCGGGACTTTTGGATACGCAGTATTTT
TRBJ1-2 | - | TRBV6-1 | - | CASARLTANYGYTF | TGTGCCAGCGCGCGTTTGACTGCTAACTATGGCTACACCTTC
TRBJ2-3 | - | TRBV9 | - | CASSPRLGSTDTQYF | TGTGCCAGCAGCCCGAGACTGGGTAGCACAGATACGCAGTATTTT
TRBJ2-7 | - | TRBV7-2 | many | CASSIGGGAGLSYEQYF | TGTGCCAGCAGCATAGGGGGAGGGGCAGGGCTCTCCTACGAGCAGTACTTC
TRBJ1-6 | - | TRBV7-2 | few | CASSFRDSPLHF | TGTGCCAGCAGCTTCAGGGACTCACCCCTCCACTTT
TRBJ1-6 | - | TRBV6-5 | few | CASSSTGTHSPLHF | TGTGCCAGCAGTTCGACAGGAACCCATTCACCCCTCCACTTT
TRBJ2-7 | - | TRBV11-2 | few | CASSPVTGYEQYF | TGTGCCAGCAGCCCCGTGACCGGGTACGAGCAGTACTTC
TRBJ2-5 | - | TRBV7-3 | few | CASSLSTQETQYF | TGTGCCAGCAGCTTATCCACCCAAGAGACCCAGTACTTC
TRBJ2-1 | - | TRBV5-1 | few | CASSPYQLYNEQFF | TGCGCCAGCAGCCCCTACCAGTTGTACAATGAGCAGTTCTTC
TRBJ2-3 | TRBD2 | TRBV30 | few | CAWSPGLAADTQYF | TGTGCCTGGAGTCCGGGACTAGCGGCAGATACGCAGTATTTT
TRBJ2-7 | TRBD2 | TRBV20-1 | - | CSAGGLAASYEQYF | TGCAGTGCTGGTGGACTAGCGGCCTCCTACGAGCAGTACTTC